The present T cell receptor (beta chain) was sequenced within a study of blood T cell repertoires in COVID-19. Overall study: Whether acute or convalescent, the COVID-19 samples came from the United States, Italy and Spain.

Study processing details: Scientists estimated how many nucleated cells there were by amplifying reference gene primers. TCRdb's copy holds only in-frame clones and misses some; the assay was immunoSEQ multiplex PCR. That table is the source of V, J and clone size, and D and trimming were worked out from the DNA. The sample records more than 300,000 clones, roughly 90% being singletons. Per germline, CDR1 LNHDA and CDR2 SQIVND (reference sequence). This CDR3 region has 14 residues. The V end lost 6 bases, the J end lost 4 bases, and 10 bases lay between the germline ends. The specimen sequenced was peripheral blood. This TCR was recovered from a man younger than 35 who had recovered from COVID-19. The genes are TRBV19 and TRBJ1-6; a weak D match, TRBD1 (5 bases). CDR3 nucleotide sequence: TGTGCCAGTAGCACACAGGCTTATAATTCACCCCTCCACTTT. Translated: CASSTQAYNSPLHF.